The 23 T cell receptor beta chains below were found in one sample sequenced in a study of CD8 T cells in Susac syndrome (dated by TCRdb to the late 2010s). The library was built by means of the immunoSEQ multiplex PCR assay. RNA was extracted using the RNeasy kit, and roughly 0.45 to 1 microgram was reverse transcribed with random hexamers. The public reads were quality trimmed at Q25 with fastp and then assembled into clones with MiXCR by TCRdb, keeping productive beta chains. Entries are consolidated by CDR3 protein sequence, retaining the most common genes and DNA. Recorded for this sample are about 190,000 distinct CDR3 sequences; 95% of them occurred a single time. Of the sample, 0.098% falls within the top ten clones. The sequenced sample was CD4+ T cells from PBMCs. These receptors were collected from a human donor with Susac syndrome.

The CDR3 spells CASSLFLDSPLHF. In nucleotides, the CDR3 is TGTGCCAGCAGCTTATTTTTGGATTCACCCCTCCACTTT. The chain joins TRBV7-3 to TRBJ1-6; D is unclear. Germline CDR1 is SGHTA and CDR2 is FQGTGA. The length of the CDR3 is 13 residues. V was clipped by 2 bases and J by 8 bases, with 7 bases between them.

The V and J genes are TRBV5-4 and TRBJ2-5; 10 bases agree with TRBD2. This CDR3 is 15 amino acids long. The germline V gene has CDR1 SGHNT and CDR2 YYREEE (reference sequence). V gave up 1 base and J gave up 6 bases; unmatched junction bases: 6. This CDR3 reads CASSLSSGGFQTQYF. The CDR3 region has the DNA TGTGCCAGCAGCTTGTCTAGCGGGGGTTTTCAGACCCAGTACTTC.

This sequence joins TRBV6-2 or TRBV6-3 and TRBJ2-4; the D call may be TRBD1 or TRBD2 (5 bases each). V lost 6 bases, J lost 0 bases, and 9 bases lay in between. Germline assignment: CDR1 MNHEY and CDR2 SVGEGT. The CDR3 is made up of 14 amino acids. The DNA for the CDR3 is TGTGCCAGCAGGGGGACGGTAGCCAAAAACATTCAGTACTTC. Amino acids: CASRGTVAKNIQYF.

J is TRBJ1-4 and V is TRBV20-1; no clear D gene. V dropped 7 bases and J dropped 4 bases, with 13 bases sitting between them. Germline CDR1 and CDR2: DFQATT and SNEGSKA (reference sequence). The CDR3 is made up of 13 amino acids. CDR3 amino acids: CSVGHEVNEKLFF. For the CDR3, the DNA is TGCAGTGTAGGGCATGAGGTTAATGAAAAACTGTTTTTT.

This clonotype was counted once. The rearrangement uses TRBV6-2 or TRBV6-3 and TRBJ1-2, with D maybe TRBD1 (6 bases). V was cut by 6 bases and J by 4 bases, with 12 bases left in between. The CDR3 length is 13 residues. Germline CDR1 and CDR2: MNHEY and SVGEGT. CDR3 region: CASSAGQSYGYTF. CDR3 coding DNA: TGTGCCAGCAGCGCTGGACAGAGCTATGGCTACACCTTC.

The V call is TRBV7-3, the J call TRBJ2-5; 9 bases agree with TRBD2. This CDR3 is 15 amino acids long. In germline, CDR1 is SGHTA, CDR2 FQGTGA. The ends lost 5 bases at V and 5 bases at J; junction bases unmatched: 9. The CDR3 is CASSQGGLAAETQYF. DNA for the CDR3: TGTGCCAGCAGCCAAGGGGGACTAGCCGCCGAGACCCAGTACTTC.

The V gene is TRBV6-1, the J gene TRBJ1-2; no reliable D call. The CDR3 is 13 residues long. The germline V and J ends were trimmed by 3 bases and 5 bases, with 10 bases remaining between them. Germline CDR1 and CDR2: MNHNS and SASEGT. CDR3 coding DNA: TGTGCCAGCAGTGATGCGGGAGCGTATGGCTACACCTTC. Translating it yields CASSDAGAYGYTF.

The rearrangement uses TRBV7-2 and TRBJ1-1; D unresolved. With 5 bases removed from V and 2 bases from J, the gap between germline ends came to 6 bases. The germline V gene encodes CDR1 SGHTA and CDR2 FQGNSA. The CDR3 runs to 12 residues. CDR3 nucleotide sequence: TGTGCCAGCAGCCCGACAAACACTGAAGCTTTCTTT. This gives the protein CASSPTNTEAFF. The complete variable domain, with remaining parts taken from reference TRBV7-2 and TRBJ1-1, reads GAGVSQSPSNKVTEKGKDVELRCDPISGHTALYWYRQSLGQGLEFLIYFQGNSAPDKSGLPSDRFSAERTGGSVSTLTIQRTQQEDSAVYLCASSPTNTEAFFGQGTRLTVV.

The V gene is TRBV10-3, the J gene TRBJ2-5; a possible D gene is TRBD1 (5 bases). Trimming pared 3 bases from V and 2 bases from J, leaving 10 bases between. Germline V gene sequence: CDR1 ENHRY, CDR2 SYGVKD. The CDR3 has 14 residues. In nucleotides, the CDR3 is TGTGCCATCAGTGAAATGGGGCTACAAGAGACCCAGTACTTC. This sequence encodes CAISEMGLQETQYF.

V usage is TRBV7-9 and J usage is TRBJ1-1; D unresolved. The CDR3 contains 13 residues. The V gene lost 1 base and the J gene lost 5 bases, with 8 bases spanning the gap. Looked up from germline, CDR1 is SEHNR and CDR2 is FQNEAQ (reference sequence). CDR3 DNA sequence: TGTGCCAGCAGCTTAGTTTTGAGGACTGAAGCTTTCTTT. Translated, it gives CASSLVLRTEAFF.

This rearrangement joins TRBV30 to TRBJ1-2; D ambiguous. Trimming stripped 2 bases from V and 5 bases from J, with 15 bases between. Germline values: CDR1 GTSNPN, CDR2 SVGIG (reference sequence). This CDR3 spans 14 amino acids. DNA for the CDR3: TGTGCCTGGAGTTACAGCTCTCAATTTTATGGCTACACCTTC. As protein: CAWSYSSQFYGYTF.

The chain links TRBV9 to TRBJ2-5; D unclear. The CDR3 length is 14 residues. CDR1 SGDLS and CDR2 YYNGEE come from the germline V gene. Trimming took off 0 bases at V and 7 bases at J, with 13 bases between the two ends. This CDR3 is CASSVEGPPGTQYF. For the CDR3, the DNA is TGTGCCAGCAGCGTAGAAGGTCCGCCCGGGACCCAGTACTTC.

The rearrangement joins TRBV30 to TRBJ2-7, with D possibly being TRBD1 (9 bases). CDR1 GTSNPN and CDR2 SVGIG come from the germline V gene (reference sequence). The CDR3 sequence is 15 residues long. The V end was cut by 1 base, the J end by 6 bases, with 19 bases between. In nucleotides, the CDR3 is TGTGCCTGGAGTGGCGGGAGGACAGGGGTGAGCGAGCAGTACTTC. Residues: CAWSGGRTGVSEQYF.

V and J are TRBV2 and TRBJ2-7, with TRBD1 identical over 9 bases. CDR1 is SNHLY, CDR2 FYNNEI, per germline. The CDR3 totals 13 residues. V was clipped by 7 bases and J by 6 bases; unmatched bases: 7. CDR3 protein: CASNRDRDREQYF. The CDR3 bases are TGTGCCAGCAACCGGGACAGGGACCGCGAGCAGTACTTC.

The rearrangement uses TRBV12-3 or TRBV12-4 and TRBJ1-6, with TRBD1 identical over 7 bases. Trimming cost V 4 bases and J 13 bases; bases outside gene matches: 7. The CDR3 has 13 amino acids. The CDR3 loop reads CASSSDRVAPLHF. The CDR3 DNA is TGTGCCAGCAGTTCTGACAGGGTAGCGCCCCTCCACTTT.

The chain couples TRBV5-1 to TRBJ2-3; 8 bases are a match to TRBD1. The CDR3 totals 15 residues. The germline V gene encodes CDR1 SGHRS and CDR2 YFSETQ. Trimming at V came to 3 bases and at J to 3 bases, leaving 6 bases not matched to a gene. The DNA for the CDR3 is TGCGCCAGCAGCTCAATACAGGGGGTGACAGATACGCAGTATTTT. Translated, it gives CASSSIQGVTDTQYF.

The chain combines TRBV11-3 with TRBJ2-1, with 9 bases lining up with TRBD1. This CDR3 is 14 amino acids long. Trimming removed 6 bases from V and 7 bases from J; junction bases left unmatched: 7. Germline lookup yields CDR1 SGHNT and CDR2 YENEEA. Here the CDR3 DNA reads TGTGCCAGCAGTTTCCCAGGACAGGGGAATGAGCAGTTCTTC. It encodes CASSFPGQGNEQFF.

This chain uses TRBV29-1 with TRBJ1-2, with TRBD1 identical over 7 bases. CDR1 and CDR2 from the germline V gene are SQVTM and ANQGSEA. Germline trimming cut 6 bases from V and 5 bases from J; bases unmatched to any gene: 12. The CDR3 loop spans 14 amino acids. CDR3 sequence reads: CSVAGTEETYGYTF. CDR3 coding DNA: TGCAGCGTGGCGGGGACAGAGGAGACATATGGCTACACCTTC. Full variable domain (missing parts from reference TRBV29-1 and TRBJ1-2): SAVISQKPSRDICQRGTSLTIQCQVDSQVTMMFWYRQQPGQSLTLIATANQGSEATYESGFVIDKFPISRPNLTFSTLTVSNMSPEDSSIYLCSVAGTEETYGYTFGSGTRLTVV.

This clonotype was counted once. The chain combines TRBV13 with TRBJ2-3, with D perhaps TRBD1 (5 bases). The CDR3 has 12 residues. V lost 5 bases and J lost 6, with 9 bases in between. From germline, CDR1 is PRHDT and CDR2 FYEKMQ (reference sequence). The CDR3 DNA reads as TGTGCCAGCAGCGGGTCAGGGGATACGCAGTATTTT. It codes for CASSGSGDTQYF.

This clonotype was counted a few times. CDR3 protein: CAWSVSGTNTEAFF. DNA for the CDR3: TGTGCCTGGAGTGTATCGGGGACGAACACTGAAGCTTTCTTT. This sequence joins TRBV30 and TRBJ1-1; a possible D gene is TRBD1 (5 bases). V lost 0 bases, J lost 1 base, and 9 bases lay in between. The CDR3 has 14 amino acids. CDR1 is GTSNPN, CDR2 SVGIG, per germline (reference sequence).

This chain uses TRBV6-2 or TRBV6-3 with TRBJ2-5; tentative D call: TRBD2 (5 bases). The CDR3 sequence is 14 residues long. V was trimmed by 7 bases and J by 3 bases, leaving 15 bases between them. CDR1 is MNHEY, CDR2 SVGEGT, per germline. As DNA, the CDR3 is TGTGCCAGCATTAGGGTCTACGGGGAAGAGACCCAGTACTTC. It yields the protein CASIRVYGEETQYF.

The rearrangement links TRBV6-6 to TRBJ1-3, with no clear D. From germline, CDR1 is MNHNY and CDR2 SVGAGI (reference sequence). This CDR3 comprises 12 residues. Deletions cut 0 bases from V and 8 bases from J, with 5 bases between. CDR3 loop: CASSYSVDTIYF. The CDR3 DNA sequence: TGTGCCAGCAGTTACTCGGTGGACACCATATATTTT.

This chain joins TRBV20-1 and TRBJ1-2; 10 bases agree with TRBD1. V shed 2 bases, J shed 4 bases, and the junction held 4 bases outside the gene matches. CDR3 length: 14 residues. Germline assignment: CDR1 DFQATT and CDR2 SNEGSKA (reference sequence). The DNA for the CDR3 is TGCAGTGCTAGATCGACAGGGGGCGCCTATGGCTACACCTTC. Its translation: CSARSTGGAYGYTF.